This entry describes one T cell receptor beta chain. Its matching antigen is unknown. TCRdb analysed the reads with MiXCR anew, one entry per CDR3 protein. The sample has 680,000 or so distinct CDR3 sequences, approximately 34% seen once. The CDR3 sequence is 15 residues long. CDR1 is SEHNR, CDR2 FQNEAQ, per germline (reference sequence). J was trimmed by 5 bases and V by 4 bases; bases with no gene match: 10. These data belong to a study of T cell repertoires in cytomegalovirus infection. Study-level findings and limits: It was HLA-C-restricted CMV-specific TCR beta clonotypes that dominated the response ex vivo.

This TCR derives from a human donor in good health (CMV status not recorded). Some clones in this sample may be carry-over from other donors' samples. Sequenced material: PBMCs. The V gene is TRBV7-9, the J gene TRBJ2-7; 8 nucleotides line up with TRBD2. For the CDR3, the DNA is TGTGCCAGCAGCTCATCCGGGACTAGGATCAACGAGCAGTACTTC. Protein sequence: CASSSSGTRINEQYF.